The sequence of this T cell receptor beta chain was determined in a study of beta chain features in type 1 diabetes (dated by TCRdb to 2016 to 2019). In terms of the full investigation: Mean age, gender distribution, total cell number and subset yield did not differ between patients and healthy donors. A total of about 100,000,000 sorted cells were examined across all samples, and RNA yield correlated strongly with the number of cells per subset. The study compared TCRB repertoires of sorted circulating CD4+ T cell subsets between recently diagnosed type 1 diabetes patients and matched healthy donors. Naive and central memory subsets were obtained from all 30 or so donors, but regulatory and stem cell-like memory subsets were isolated from only 8 patients and roughly eight healthy donors. Results the study describes overall, beyond this receptor: Because cDNA was sequenced instead of genomic DNA, highly expressing activated cells could be over-represented, though the groups showed no difference in activation or CD3 levels. Patients with type 1 diabetes made fewer insertions and deleted more nucleotides at VDJ recombination sites, implying thymic rearrangement abnormalities. A moderate but significant shortening of TCRB CDR3 length was observed in type 1 diabetes patients in all four CD4+ subsets. The naive, central memory and regulatory TCRB repertoires appeared to resemble one another more closely among patients than among healthy donors. HLA sub-analyses involved small numbers of individuals, so any influence of HLA type on TCRB rearrangement remained unresolved. PCR might favor shorter templates, but patient and control samples were amplified and corrected together, so any skew would affect both groups equally.

The High Capacity cDNA Reverse Transcription Kit was used to reverse transcribe all of the isolated RNA, meaning that expressed TCRB transcripts were what got sequenced. Deep immunoSEQ sequencing was performed on naive, central memory and regulatory T cell samples, with an average of roughly 3.3 million total reads per sample. Sorted cells were lysed in RLT buffer, and RNA was extracted using DNase-treated RNeasy Micro or Mini kits according to cell number. To prevent cross-contamination, each cell subset was processed individually, whereas patient and healthy donor samples were processed jointly. The immunoSEQ multiplex PCR was used to amplify TCRB sequences from cDNA, generating 87-bp fragments that spanned the CDR3 region. Amplicons were sequenced on the Illumina HiSeq platform. In the original analysis: Synthetic template baselines were used to correct PCR bias computationally, reads within Hamming distance 2 were collapsed together, and singletons that could not be merged were discarded. Reads were aligned against IMGT to assign V, D and J genes, CDR3 length and insertions or deletions at six rearrangement sites. Within each subset, clonotype counts were normalized to sorted cell number, after which true diversity and Gini coefficients were computed with the tcR R package. Repertoire sharing was quantified using the overlap coefficient calculated on TCRB nucleotide sequences. Entries here come from immuneACCESS through TCRdb and include only in-frame sequences with V and J called. Some clones fail to appear in such tables; in the studies checked, an unresolved V gene covers under half of the shortfall, and the cause of the remainder is unknown. V and J calls and clone size follow that table, whereas D and trimming were derived from the DNA. The sample includes about 300,000 clones, with 8% observed a single time. The ten largest clones add up to roughly 1% of the sample.

Remarks on this clone: Which antigen it targets is not known. The input lacks base qualities; no much larger clone sits a single base away.

The CDR3 numbers 14 residues from cysteine through phenylalanine. Here the CDR3 DNA is all that survives: 42 bases in frame from base 1. Trimming leaves V shorter by 5 bases and J shorter by 3 bases, with the junction holding 6 bases beyond the gene matches. The germline V gene yields SGHTA for CDR1 and FQGNSA for CDR2. Each donor gave one peripheral blood draw, averaging approximately 120 mL, which was collected into heparinised tubes. A BD FACSAria II and a panel including CD45RO, CCR7, CD25, CD127, CD95 and CD27 were used to sort naive, central memory, regulatory and stem cell-like memory CD4+ T cells. Every sorted population had a purity above 98%. PBMCs were isolated immediately by Lymphoprep density gradient centrifugation and stained directly without culture. Samples were stained and sorted in pairs, with one healthy donor and one patient per experiment, so that batch effects were minimized.

Sequencing was performed on central memory CD4+ T cells from blood. The TCR sequence derives from a woman aged 18-29 years in good health. The V and J segments used are TRBV7-2 and TRBJ1-1; TRBD1 aligns with 7 central bases. The DNA sequence is given as TGTGCCAGCAGCCCTCACAGGGGTTACACTGAAGCTTTCTTT. The encoded protein is CASSPHRGYTEAFF.